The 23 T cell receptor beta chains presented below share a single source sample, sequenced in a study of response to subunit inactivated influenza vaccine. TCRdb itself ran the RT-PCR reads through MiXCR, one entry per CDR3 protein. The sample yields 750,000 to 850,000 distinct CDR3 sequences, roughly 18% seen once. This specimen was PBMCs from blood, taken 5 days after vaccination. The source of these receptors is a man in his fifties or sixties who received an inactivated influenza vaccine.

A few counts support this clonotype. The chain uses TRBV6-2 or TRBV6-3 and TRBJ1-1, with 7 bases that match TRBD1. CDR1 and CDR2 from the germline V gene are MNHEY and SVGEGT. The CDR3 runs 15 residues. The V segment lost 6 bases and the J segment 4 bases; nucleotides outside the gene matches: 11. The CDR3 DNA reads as TGTGCCAGCAGCCCCGACAGGGTGCTGGTCACTGAAGCTTTCTTT. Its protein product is CASSPDRVLVTEAFF.

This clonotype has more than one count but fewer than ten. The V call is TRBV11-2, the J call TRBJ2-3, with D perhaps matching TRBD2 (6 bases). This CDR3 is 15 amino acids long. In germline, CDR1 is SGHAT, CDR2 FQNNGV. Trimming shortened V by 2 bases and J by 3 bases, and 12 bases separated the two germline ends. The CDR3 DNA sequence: TGTGCCAGCAGCTTACGGATCGGGGGAACAGATACGCAGTATTTT. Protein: CASSLRIGGTDTQYF. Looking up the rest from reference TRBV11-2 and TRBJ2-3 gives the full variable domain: EAGVAQSPRYKIIEKRQSVAFWCNPISGHATLYWYQQILGQGPKLLIQFQNNGVVDDSQLPKDRFSAERLKGVDSTLKIQPAKLEDSAVYLCASSLRIGGTDTQYFGPGTRLTVL.

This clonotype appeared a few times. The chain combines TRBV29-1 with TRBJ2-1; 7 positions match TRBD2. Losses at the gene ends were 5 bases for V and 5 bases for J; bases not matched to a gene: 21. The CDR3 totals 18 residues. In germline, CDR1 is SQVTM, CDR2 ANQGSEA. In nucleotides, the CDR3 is TGCAGCGTTAAACAGTCTCCGAGGGTAGCGGGTATTCACAATGAGCAGTTCTTC. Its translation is CSVKQSPRVAGIHNEQFF.

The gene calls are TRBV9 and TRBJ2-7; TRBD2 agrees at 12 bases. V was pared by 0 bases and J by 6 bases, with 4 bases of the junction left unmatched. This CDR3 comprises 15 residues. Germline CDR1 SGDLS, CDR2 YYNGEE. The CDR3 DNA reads TGTGCCAGCAGCGTAGCCTCTAGCGGGAGGGGCGAGCAGTACTTC. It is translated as CASSVASSGRGEQYF.

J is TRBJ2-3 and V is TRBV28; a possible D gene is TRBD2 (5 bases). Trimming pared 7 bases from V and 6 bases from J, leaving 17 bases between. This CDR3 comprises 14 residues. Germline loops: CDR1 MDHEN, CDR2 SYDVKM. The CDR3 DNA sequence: TGTGCCAGCACCAGGACTCAACTTAGGGATACGCAGTATTTT. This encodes CASTRTQLRDTQYF.

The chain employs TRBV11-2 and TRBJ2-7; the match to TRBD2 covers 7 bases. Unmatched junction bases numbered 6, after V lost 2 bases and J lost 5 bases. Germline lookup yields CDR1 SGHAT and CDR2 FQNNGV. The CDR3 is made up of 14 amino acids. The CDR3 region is CASSLFAGEDEQYF. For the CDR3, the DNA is TGTGCCAGCAGCTTATTCGCGGGGGAGGACGAGCAGTACTTC.

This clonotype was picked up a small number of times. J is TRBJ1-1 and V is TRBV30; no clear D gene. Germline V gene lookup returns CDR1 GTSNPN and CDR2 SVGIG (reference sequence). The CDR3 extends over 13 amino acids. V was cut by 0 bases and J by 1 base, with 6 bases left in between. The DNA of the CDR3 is TGTGCCTGGAGTGTCATCCGGAACACTGAAGCTTTCTTT. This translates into CAWSVIRNTEAFF.

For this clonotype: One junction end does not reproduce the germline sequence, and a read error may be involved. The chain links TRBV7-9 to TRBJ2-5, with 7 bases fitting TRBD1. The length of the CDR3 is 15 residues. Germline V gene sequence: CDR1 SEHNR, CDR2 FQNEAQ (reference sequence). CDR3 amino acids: CASSLRQGKGETQSF. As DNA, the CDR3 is TGTGCCAGCAGCCTCAGACAGGGAAAGGGAGAGACCCAGTCCTTC.

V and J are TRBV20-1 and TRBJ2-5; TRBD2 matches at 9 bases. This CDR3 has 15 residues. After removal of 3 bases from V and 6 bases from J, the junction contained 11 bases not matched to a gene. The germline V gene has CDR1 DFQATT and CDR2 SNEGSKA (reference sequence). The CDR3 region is CSASVGREGRQTQYF. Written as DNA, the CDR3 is TGCAGTGCTAGTGTAGGGCGGGAGGGAAGGCAGACCCAGTACTTC.

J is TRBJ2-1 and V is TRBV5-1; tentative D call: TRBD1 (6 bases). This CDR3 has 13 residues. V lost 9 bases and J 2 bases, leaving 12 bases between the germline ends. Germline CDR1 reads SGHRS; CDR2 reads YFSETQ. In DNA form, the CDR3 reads TGCGCCACGAGGACAGAAACCTACAATGAGCAGTTCTTC. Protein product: CATRTETYNEQFF.

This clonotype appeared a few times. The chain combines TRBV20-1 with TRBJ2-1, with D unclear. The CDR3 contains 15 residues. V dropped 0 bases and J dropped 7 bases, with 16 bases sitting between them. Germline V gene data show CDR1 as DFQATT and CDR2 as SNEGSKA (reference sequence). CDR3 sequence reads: CSARDLRLLPNEQFF. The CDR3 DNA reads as TGCAGTGCTAGAGATCTGCGACTCCTACCGAATGAGCAGTTCTTC.

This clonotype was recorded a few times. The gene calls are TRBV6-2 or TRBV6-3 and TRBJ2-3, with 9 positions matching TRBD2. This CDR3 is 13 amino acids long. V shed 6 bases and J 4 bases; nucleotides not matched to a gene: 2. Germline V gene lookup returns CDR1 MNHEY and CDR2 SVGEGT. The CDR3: CASRRGGADTQYF. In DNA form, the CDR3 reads TGTGCCAGCAGACGCGGGGGGGCAGATACGCAGTATTTT.

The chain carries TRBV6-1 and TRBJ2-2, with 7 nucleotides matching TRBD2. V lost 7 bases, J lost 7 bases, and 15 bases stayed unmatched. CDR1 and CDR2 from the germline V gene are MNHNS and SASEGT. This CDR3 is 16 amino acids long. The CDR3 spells CASIPRLREAGGELFF. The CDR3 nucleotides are TGTGCCAGCATCCCACGCCTCCGGGAGGCAGGCGGGGAGCTGTTTTTT.

The DNA of the CDR3 is TGTGCCACCAGTGATTTGGAAGGGACCTCCCGCGATACGCAGTATTTT. Translating it yields CATSDLEGTSRDTQYF. This chain links TRBV24-1 with TRBJ2-3; the D gene could be TRBD1 or TRBD2 (5 bases each). The CDR3 consists of 16 residues. Per the germline V gene, CDR1 is KGHDR and CDR2 is SFDVKD. Trimming stripped 0 bases from V and 6 bases from J, with 15 bases between.

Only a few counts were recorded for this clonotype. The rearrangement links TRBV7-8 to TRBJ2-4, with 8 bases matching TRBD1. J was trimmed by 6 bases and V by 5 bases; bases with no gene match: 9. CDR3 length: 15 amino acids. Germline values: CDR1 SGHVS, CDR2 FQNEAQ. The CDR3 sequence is CASSGRGLDGNIQYF. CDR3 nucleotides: TGTGCCAGCAGCGGCAGGGGGCTGGATGGAAACATTCAGTACTTC.

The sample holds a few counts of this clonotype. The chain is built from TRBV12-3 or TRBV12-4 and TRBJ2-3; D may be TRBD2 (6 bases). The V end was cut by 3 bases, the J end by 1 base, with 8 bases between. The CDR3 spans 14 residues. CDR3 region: CASSFTGGTDTQYF. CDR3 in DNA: TGTGCCAGCAGTTTCACGGGGGGCACAGATACGCAGTATTTT.

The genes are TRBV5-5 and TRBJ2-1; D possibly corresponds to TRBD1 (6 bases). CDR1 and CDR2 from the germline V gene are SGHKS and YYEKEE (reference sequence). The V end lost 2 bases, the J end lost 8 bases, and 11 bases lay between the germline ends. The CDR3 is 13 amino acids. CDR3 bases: TGTGCCAGCAGCTTAAACAGGGAGTATGAGCAGTTCTTC. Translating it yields CASSLNREYEQFF.

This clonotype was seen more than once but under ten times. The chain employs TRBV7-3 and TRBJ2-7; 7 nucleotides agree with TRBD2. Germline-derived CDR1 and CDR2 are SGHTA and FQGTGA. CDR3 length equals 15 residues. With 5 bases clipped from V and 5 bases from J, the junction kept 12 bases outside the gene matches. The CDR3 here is CASSPQGGSNNEQYF. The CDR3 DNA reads TGTGCCAGCAGCCCCCAGGGCGGGAGTAACAACGAGCAGTACTTC.

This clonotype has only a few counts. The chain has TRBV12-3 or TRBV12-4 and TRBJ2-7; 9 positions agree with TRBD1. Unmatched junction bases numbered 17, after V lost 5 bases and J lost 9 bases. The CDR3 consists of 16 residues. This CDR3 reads CASSRRRDRERVRQYF. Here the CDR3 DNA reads TGTGCCAGCAGTCGTCGCCGGGACAGGGAAAGGGTGCGGCAGTACTTC.

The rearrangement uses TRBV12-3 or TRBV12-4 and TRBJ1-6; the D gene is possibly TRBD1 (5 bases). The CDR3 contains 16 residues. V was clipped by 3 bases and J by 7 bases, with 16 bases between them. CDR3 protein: CASSLAGPTTNSPLHF. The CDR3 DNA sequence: TGTGCCAGCAGTTTGGCGGGGCCGACGACAAATTCACCCCTCCACTTT.

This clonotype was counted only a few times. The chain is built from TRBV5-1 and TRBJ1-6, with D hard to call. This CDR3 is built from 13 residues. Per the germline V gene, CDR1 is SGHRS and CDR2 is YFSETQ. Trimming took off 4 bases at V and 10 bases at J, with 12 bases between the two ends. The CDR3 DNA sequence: TGCGCCAGCAGCACCGGAGGGAGGTCACCCCTCCACTTT. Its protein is CASSTGGRSPLHF.

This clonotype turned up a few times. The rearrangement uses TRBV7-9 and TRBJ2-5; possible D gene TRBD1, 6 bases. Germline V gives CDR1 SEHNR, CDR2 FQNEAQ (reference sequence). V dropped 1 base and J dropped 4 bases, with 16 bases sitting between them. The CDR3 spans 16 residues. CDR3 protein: CASSLGQEHYGETQYF. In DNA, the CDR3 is TGTGCCAGCAGCTTAGGACAGGAACATTACGGAGAGACCCAGTACTTC.

CDR3 sequence reads: CASGLVLASGANEQFF. The CDR3 coding sequence is TGTGCTAGTGGTTTGGTACTGGCTAGCGGGGCCAATGAGCAGTTCTTC. The chain joins TRBV12-5 to TRBJ2-1; TRBD2 agrees at 9 bases. CDR1 is LGHNT, CDR2 FRNRAP, per germline. V trimming: 0 bases; J trimming: 6 bases; junction bases outside the gene matches: 6. The CDR3 has 16 amino acids.